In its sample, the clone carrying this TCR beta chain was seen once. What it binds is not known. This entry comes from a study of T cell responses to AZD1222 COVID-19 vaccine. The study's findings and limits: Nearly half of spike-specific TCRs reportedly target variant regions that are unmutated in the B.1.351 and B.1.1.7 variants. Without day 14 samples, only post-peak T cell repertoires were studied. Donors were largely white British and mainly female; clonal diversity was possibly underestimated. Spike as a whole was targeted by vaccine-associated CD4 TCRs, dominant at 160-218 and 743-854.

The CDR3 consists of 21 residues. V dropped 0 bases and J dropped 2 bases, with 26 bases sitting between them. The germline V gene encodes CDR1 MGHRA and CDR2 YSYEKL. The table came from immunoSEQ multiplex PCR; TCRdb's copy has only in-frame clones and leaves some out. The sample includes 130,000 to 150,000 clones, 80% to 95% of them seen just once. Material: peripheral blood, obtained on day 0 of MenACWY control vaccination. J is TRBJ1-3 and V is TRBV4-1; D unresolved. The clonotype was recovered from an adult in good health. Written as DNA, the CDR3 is TGCGCCAGCAGCCAAGACTTCGCGCTCGGGAAGGTTAAAGGAGCTGGAAACACCATATATTTT. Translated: CASSQDFALGKVKGAGNTIYF.